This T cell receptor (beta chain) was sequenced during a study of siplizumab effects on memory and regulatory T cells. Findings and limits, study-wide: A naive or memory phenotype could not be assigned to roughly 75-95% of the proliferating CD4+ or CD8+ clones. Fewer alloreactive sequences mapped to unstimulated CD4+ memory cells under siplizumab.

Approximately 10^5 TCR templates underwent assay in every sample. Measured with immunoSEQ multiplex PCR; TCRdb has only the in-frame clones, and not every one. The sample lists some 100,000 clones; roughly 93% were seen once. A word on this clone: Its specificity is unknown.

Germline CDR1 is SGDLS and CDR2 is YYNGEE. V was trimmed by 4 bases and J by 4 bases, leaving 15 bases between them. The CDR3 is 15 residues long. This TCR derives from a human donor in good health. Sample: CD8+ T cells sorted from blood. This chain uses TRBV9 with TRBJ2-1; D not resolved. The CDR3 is CASSPPENSYNEQFF. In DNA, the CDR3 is TGTGCCAGCAGCCCTCCTGAGAACTCATACAATGAGCAGTTCTTC.